The entry that follows covers one TCR beta chain sequence. The study ran its PCR with 60 Vbeta and 13 Jbeta primers. TCRdb's table, derived via immunoSEQ multiplex PCR, lists solely in-frame clones and lacks some. The table shows approximately 120,000 clones, with around 73% occurring only once. This entry belongs to a study of cytomegalovirus exposure and HLA in healthy donors. Trimming took 2 bases from V and 4 from J, leaving 15 bases between them. CDR1 is MNHEY and CDR2 is SVGAGI in the germline V gene. This CDR3 has 15 residues. The rearrangement links TRBV6-5 to TRBJ2-7; maybe TRBD2 (5 bases). This receptor was identified in a middle-aged man in good health and CMV-seronegative. The sequenced sample was PBMCs. The DNA for the CDR3 is TGTGCCAGCAGTTACCTCTACAGACCGGGATACGAGCAGTACTTC. It is translated as CASSYLYRPGYEQYF.